This TCR beta chain came from a study of CD8 T cells in ankylosing spondylitis. Whole-study results and caveats: Disease-associated clones were reportedly significantly overrepresented in matched ankylosing spondylitis synovial fluid. The authors found the disease-linked clones to be CD8+ and relatively rare in peripheral blood. Blood of patients with ankylosing spondylitis appeared to be characterized by a TCR beta motif of several highly homologous variants.

The authors made TCR beta libraries by quantitative 5'-RACE with molecular barcodes. TCRdb passed the 5' RACE reads through MiXCR, listing each CDR3 protein once. The sample shows some 250,000 distinct CDR3 sequences, under 30% of them seen only once. This clonotype was counted only a few times. Its antigen is not known. The sample comprised blood, either unsorted or a sorted T cell fraction (not recorded which). The source of this sequence is a male donor with ankylosing spondylitis or in good health (not recorded which).

Here the CDR3 reads CASSLDPLGSETTQETQYF. Here the CDR3 DNA reads TGTGCCAGCAGCTTGGATCCTCTGGGCAGCGAAACAACCCAAGAGACCCAGTACTTC. The chain employs TRBV5-4 and TRBJ2-5; D is undetermined. CDR1 and CDR2 (germline): SGHNT, YYREEE (reference sequence). The CDR3 runs 19 residues. V was pared by 0 bases and J by 1 base, with 22 bases between.